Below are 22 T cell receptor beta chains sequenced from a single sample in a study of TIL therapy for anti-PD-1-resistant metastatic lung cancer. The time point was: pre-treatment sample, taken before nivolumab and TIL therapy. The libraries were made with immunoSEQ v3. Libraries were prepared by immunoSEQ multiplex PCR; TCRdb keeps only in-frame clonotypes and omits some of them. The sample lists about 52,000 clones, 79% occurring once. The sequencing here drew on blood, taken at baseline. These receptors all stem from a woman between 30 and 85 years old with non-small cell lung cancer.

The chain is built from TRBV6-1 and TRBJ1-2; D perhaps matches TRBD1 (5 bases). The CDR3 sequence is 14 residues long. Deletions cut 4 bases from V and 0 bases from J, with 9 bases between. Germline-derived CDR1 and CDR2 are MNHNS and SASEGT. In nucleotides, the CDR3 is TGTGCCAGCAGTGCAGGGAATGCTAACTATGGCTACACCTTC. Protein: CASSAGNANYGYTF.

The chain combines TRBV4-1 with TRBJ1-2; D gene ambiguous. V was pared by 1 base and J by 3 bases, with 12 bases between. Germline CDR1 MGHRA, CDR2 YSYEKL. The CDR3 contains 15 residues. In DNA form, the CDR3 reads TGCGCCAGCAGCCAAGGGACCGTACACTACTATGGCTACACCTTC. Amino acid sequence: CASSQGTVHYYGYTF.

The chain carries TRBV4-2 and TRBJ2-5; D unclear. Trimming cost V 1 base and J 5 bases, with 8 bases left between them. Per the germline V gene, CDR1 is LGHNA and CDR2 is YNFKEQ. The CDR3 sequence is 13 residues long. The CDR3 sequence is CASSQAPGETQYF. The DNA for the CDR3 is TGTGCCAGCAGCCAAGCACCTGGCGAGACCCAGTACTTC.

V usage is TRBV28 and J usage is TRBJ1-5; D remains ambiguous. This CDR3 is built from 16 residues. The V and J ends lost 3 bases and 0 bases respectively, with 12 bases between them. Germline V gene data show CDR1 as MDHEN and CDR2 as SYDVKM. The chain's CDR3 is CASSFFQTYSNQPQHF. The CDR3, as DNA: TGTGCCAGCAGTTTCTTTCAGACTTATAGCAATCAGCCCCAGCATTTT.

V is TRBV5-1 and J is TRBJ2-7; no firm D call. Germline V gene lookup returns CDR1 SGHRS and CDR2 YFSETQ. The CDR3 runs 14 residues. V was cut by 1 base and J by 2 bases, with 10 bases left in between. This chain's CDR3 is CASSLLPNTYEQYF. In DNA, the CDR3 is TGCGCCAGCAGCTTGTTGCCTAATACCTACGAGCAGTACTTC.

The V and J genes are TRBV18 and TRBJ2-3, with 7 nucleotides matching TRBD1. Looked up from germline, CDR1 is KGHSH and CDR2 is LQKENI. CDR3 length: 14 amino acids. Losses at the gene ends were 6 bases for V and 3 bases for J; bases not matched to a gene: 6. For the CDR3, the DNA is TGTGCCAGCTCCCGAGGGGGCCTGACAGATACGCAGTATTTT. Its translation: CASSRGGLTDTQYF.

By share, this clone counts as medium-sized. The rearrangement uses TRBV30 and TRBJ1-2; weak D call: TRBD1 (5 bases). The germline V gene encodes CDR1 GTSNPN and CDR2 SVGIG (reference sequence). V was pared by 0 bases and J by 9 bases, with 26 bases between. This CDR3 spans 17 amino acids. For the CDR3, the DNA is TGTGCCTGGAGTGTCAAGGGGCTAGATCTGTATGTAGATCGCTACACCTTC. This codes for CAWSVKGLDLYVDRYTF.

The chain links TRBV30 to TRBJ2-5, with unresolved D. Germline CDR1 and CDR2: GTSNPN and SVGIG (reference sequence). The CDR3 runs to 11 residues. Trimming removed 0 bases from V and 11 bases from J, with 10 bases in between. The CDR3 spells CAWSVMAEQYF. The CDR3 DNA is TGTGCCTGGAGTGTAATGGCAGAGCAGTACTTC.

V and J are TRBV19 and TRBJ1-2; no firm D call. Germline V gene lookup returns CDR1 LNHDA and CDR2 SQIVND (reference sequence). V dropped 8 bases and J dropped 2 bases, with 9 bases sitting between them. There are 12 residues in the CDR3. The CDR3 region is CASELGNYGYTF. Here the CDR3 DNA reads TGTGCCAGTGAGCTCGGGAACTATGGCTACACCTTC.

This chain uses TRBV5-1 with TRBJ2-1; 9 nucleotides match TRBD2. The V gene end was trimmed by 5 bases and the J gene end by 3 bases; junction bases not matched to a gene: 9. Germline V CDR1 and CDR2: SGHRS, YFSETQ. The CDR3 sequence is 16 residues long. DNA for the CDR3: TGCGCCAGCAGTTTCAATAGCGGGGGACTCTACAATGAGCAGTTCTTC. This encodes CASSFNSGGLYNEQFF.

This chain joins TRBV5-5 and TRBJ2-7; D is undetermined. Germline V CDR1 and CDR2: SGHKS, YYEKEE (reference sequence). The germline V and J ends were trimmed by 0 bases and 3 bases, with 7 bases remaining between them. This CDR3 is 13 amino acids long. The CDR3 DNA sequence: TGTGCCAGCAGCTTGGAGGGAATCTACGAGCAGTACTTC. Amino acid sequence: CASSLEGIYEQYF.

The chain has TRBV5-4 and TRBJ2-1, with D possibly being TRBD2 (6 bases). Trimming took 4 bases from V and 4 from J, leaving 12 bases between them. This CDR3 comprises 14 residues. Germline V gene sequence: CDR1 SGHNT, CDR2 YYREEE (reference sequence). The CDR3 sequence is CASSPGLTYNEQFF. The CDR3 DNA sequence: TGTGCCAGCAGCCCGGGACTGACGTACAATGAGCAGTTCTTC.

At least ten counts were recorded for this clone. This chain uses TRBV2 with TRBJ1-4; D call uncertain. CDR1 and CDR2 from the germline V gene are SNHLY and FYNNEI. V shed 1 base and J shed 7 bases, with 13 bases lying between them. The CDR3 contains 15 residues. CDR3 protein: CASSEESSDREKLFF. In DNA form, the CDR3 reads TGTGCCAGCAGTGAAGAGAGCTCGGACCGTGAAAAACTGTTTTTT.

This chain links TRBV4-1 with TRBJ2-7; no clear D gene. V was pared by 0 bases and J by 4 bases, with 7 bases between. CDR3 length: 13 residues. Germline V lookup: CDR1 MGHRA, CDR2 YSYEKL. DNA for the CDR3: TGCGCCAGCAGCCAAGATGTCCAATACGAGCAGTACTTC. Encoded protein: CASSQDVQYEQYF.

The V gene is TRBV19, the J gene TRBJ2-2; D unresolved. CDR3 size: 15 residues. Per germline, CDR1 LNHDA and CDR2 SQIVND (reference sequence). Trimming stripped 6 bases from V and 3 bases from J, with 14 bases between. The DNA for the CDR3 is TGTGCCAGTAGCCTCACCTCCAGTTACACCGGGGAGCTGTTTTTT. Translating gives CASSLTSSYTGELFF. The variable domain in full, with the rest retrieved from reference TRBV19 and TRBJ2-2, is DGGITQSPKYLFRKEGQNVTLSCEQNLNHDAMYWYRQDPGQGLRLIYYSQIVNDFQKGDIAEGYSVSREKKESFPLTVTSAQKNPTAFYLCASSLTSSYTGELFFGEGSRLTVL.

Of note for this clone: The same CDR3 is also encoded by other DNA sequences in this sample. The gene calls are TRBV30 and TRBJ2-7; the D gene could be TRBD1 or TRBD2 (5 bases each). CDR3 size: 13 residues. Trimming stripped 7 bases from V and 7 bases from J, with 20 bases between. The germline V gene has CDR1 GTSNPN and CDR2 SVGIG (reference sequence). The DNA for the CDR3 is TGTGCCTTTGCCGGGACCAACCCCTGGGAGCAGTACTTC. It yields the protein CAFAGTNPWEQYF.

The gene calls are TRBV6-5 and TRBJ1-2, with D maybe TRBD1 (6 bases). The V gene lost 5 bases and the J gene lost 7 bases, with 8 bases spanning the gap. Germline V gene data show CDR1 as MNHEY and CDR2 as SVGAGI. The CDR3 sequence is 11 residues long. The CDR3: CASSRGSGYTF. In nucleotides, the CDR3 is TGTGCCAGCAGTAGGGGGAGTGGCTACACCTTC.

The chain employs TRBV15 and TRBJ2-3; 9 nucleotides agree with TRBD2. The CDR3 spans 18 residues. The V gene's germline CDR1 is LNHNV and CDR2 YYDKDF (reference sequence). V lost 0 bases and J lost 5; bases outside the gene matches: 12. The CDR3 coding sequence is TGTGCCACCAGCAGAGATCTTGGAGCGGGGGGCCGGGGAGATACGCAGTATTTT. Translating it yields CATSRDLGAGGRGDTQYF.

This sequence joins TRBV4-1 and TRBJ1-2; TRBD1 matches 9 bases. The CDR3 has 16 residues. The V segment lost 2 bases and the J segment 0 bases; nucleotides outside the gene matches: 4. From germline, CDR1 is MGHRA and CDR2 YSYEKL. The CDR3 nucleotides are TGCGCCAGCAGCCAACCGGGACAGGGCACTAACTATGGCTACACCTTC. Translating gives CASSQPGQGTNYGYTF.

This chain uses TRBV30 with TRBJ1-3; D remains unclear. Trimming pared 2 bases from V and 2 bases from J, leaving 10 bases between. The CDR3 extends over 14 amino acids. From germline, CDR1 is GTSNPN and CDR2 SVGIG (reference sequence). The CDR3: CAWSQKGPGNTIYF. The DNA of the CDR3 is TGTGCCTGGAGTCAGAAAGGACCTGGAAACACCATATATTTT.

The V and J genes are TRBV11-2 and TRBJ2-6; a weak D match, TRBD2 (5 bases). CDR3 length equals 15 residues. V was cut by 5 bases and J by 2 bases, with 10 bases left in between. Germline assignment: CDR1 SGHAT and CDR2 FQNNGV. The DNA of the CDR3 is TGTGCCAGCAGCCCCGGCGGGCCTGGGGCCAACGTCCTGACTTTC. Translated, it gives CASSPGGPGANVLTF.

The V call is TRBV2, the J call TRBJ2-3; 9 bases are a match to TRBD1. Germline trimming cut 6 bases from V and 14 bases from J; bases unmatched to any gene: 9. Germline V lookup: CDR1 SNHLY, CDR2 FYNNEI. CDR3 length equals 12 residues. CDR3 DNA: TGTGCCAGCAGCCTCAGGACAGGGGAGGGGTATTTT. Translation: CASSLRTGEGYF.